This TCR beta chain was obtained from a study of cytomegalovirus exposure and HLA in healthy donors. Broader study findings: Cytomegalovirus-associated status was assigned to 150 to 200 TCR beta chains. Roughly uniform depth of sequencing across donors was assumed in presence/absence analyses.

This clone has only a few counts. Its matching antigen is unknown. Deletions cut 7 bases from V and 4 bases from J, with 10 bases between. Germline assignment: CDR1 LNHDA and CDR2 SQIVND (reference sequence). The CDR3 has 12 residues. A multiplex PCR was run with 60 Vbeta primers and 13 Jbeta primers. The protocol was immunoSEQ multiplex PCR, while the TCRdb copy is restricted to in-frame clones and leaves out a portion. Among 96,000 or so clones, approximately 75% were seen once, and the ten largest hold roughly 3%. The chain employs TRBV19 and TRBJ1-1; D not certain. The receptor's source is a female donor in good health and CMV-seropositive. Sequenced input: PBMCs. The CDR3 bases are TGTGCCAGTACCGGGTCGGGCACTGAAGCTTTCTTT. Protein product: CASTGSGTEAFF.